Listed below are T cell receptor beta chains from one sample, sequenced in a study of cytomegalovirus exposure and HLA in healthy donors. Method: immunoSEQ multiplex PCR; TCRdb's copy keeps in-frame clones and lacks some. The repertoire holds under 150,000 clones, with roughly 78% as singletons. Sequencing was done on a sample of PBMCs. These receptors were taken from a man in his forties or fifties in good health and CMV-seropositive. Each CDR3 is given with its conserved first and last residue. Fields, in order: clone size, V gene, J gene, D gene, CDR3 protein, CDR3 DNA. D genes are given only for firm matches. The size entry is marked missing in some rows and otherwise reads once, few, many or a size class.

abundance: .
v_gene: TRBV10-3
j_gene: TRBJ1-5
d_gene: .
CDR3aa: CAICPDRNQPQHF
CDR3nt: TGTGCCATCTGTCCGGACAGAAATCAGCCCCAGCATTTT

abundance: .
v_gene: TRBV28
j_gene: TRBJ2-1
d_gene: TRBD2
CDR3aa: CASSLQGLPQFF
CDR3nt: TGTGCCAGCAGTTTACAGGGACTACCTCAGTTCTTC

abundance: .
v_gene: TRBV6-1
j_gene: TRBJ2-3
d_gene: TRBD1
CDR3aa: CASSEARGRQGAKDTQYF
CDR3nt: TGTGCCAGCAGTGAAGCGCGAGGAAGACAGGGGGCGAAAGATACGCAGTATTTT

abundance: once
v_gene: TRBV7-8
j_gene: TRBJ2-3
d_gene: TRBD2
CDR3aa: CASSLRTSGRVVAPDTQYF
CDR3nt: TGTGCCAGCAGCTTAAGGACTAGCGGGAGGGTCGTGGCTCCAGATACGCAGTATTTT

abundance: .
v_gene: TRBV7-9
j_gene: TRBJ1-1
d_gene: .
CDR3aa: CSSSLGSPYTEAFF
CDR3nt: TGTTCCAGCAGCTTAGGTTCCCCGTACACTGAAGCTTTCTTT

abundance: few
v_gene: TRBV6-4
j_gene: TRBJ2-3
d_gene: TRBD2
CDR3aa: CASSGGLPLSTDTQYF
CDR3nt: TGTGCCAGCAGTGGGGGACTACCCCTTAGCACAGATACGCAGTATTTT

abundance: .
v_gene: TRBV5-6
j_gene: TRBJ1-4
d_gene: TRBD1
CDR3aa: CASSSGTGFEKLFF
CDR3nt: TGTGCCAGCAGCTCCGGGACAGGGTTCGAAAAACTGTTTTTT

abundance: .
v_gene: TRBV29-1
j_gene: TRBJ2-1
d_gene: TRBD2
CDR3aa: CSVNSGRMPSYNEQFF
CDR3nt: TGCAGCGTTAATAGCGGGAGAATGCCTTCCTACAATGAGCAGTTCTTC

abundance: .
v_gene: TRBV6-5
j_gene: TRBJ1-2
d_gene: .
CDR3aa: CASSPPGYGYTF
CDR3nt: TGTGCCAGCAGCCCCCCCGGGTATGGCTACACCTTC

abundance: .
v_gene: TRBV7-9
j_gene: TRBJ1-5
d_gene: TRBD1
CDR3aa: CASSLEGASGNQPQHF
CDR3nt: TGTGCCAGCAGCTTAGAGGGGGCGTCGGGCAATCAGCCCCAGCATTTT

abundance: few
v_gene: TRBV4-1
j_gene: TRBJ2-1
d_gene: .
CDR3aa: CASSQGGDFNEQFF
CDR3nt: TGCGCCAGCAGCCAAGGGGGGGACTTCAATGAGCAGTTCTTC

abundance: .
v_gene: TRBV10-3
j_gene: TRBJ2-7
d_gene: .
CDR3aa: CAISEESTYEQYF
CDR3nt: TGTGCCATCAGTGAGGAGTCAACCTACGAGCAGTACTTC

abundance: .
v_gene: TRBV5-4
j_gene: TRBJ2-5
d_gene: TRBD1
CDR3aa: CASSPRTGGETQYF
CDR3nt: TGTGCCAGCAGCCCTAGGACAGGTGGGGAGACCCAGTACTTC

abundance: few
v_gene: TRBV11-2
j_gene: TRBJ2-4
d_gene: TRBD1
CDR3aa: CASSLATGELNIQYF
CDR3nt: TGTGCCAGCAGCCTCGCAACAGGGGAGCTAAACATTCAGTACTTC

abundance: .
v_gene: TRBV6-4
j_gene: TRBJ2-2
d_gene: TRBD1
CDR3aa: CASRRQGNTGELFF
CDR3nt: TGTGCCAGCAGGAGACAGGGGAACACCGGGGAGCTGTTTTTT

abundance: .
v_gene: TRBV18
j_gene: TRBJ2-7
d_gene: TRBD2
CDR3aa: CASSPPWASGRGSYEQYF
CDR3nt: TGTGCCAGCTCACCACCGTGGGCTAGCGGGAGAGGATCCTACGAGCAGTACTTC

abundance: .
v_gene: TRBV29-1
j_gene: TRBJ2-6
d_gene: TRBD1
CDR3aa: CSVEEGQGYSGANVLTF
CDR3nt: TGCAGCGTTGAAGAGGGACAGGGATACTCTGGGGCCAACGTCCTGACTTTC

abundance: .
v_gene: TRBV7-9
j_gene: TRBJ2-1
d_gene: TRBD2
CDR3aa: CASSLQRGAYNEQFF
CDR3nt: TGTGCCAGCAGCCTTCAGCGGGGGGCCTACAATGAGCAGTTCTTC

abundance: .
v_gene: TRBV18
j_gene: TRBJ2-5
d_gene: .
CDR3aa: CASSPDSAWQETQYF
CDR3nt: TGTGCCAGCTCACCAGACTCTGCGTGGCAAGAGACCCAGTACTTC

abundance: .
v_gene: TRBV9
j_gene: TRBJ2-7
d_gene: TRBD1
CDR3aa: CASSVGASGGAYEQYF
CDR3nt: TGTGCCAGCAGCGTAGGAGCCTCAGGGGGCGCGTACGAGCAGTACTTC

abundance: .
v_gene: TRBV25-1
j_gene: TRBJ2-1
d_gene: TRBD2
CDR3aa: CASSDPRDYLRNEQFF
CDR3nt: TGTGCCAGCAGTGATCCTCGGGACTACCTCAGGAATGAGCAGTTCTTC

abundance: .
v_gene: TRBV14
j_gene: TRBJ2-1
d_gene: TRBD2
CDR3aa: CASSQLAGDYNEQFF
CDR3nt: TGTGCCAGCAGCCAACTAGCGGGAGACTACAATGAGCAGTTCTTC

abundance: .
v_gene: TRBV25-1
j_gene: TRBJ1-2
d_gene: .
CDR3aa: CASSTPGSDYGYTF
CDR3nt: TGTGCCAGCAGCACCCCGGGAAGTGACTATGGCTACACCTTC

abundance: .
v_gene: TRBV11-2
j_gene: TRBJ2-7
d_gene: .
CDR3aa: CASSLESGFWKQYF
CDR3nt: TGTGCCAGCAGCTTAGAGTCGGGGTTTTGGAAGCAGTACTTC